This entry lists 18 T cell receptor beta chains sequenced from one sample in a study of response to subunit inactivated influenza vaccine. TCRdb fed the RT-PCR reads into MiXCR, producing one record per CDR3 protein. The table shows around 710,000 distinct CDR3 sequences, with around 14% occurring only once. The input for sequencing was PBMCs from blood, taken less than 15 days before vaccination. These TCRs come from a middle-aged man who received an inactivated influenza vaccine.

CDR3 in DNA: TGTGCCATCAGTGAGTCGACGAACACCATATATTTT. This codes for CAISESTNTIYF. The rearrangement uses TRBV10-3 and TRBJ1-3; D is unclear. V lost 0 bases to trimming and J lost 7 bases, with 4 bases between them. There are 12 residues in the CDR3. Looked up from germline, CDR1 is ENHRY and CDR2 is SYGVKD.

The V call is TRBV9, the J call TRBJ2-7, with D perhaps matching TRBD1 (6 bases). Trimming stripped 3 bases from V and 4 bases from J, with 29 bases between. Germline CDR1 reads SGDLS; CDR2 reads YYNGEE. The CDR3 runs 19 residues. The CDR3 region is CASSAPMTGTVSGTYEQYF. Here the CDR3 DNA reads TGTGCCAGCAGCGCACCGATGACAGGTACCGTCTCGGGTACGTACGAGCAGTACTTC.

The V and J genes are TRBV7-9 and TRBJ1-1; 9 positions agree with TRBD1. There are 16 residues in the CDR3. V shed 5 bases and J 1 base; nucleotides not matched to a gene: 8. Looked up from germline, CDR1 is SEHNR and CDR2 is FQNEAQ (reference sequence). The CDR3 loop is CASSRGTGFGNTEAFF. The DNA for the CDR3 is TGTGCCAGCAGCCGCGGGACAGGGTTTGGGAACACTGAAGCTTTCTTT.

As for this clonotype: A clone one base away is much larger, so this may be a read error. The conserved phenylalanine or tryptophan normally closing the CDR3 is absent here, so this likely arose from a read error. The chain couples TRBV29-1 to TRBJ1-2, with D possibly TRBD1 on 5 matching bases. Germline CDR1 reads SQVTM; CDR2 reads ANQGSEA. The length of the CDR3 is 12 residues. Trimming cost V 1 base and J 7 bases, with 10 bases left between them. CDR3 sequence (DNA): TGCAGCGTTGAAGGGGGCAGGGCTGGCTACACCTTA. Translating it yields CSVEGGRAGYTL.

This clonotype was observed a few times. V and J are TRBV6-1 and TRBJ2-1; D may be TRBD2 (6 bases). The germline V gene has CDR1 MNHNS and CDR2 SASEGT. CDR3 length: 16 residues. V was pared by 7 bases and J by 7 bases, with 23 bases between. CDR3 region: CASTTSAQWGRNEQFF. The CDR3 region has the DNA TGTGCCAGCACTACCTCGGCCCAATGGGGGAGGAATGAGCAGTTCTTC.

This clonotype showed up many times. The V and J genes are TRBV28 and TRBJ1-2, with D unresolved. CDR1 is MDHEN and CDR2 is SYDVKM in the germline V gene. The CDR3 has 12 residues. Trimming removed 2 bases at V and 4 bases at J, with 5 bases between. The CDR3 DNA sequence: TGTGCCAGCAGTTTAAGGAGCTATGGCTACACCTTC. This codes for CASSLRSYGYTF.

This clonotype was observed a few times. CDR3 DNA: TGCAGCGTTGAAGAGGGTCGGGGCAACGAGCAGTACTTC. Its protein is CSVEEGRGNEQYF. The rearrangement links TRBV29-1 to TRBJ2-7, with D possibly being TRBD1 or TRBD2 (5 bases each). Trimming cost V 0 bases and J 5 bases, with 11 bases left between them. Germline lookup yields CDR1 SQVTM and CDR2 ANQGSEA. The CDR3 is 13 residues long.

The V and J genes are TRBV20-1 and TRBJ2-2, with a tentative D call TRBD2 (6 bases). Between the trimmed V and J ends, which lost 0 bases and 6 bases, there was a span of 17 bases. The CDR3 runs 16 residues. Germline V gene sequence: CDR1 DFQATT, CDR2 SNEGSKA (reference sequence). In DNA form, the CDR3 reads TGCAGTGCTAGAGACCCGACTAGTTCGTCCGCCGGGGAGCTGTTTTTT. Protein product: CSARDPTSSSAGELFF.

The J gene is TRBJ1-3, the V gene TRBV29-1; D gene ambiguous. There are 12 residues in the CDR3. Trimming took 2 bases from V and 3 from J, leaving 5 bases between them. The germline V gene encodes CDR1 SQVTM and CDR2 ANQGSEA. CDR3 in amino acids: CSVEMGGNTIYF. In DNA form, the CDR3 reads TGCAGCGTTGAAATGGGTGGAAACACCATATATTTT. The whole variable domain, remainder taken from reference TRBV29-1 and TRBJ1-3, is SAVISQKPSRDICQRGTSLTIQCQVDSQVTMMFWYRQQPGQSLTLIATANQGSEATYESGFVIDKFPISRPNLTFSTLTVSNMSPEDSSIYLCSVEMGGNTIYFGEGSWLTVV.

This chain uses TRBV2 with TRBJ2-1; D remains unclear. Germline CDR1 and CDR2: SNHLY and FYNNEI. The CDR3 spans 15 residues. Between the trimmed V and J ends, which lost 4 bases and 10 bases, there was a span of 20 bases. The CDR3 spells CASSARVPPLEEQFF. The CDR3 DNA follows: TGTGCCAGCAGTGCCAGAGTTCCGCCGCTGGAGGAGCAGTTCTTC.

This clonotype was recorded a few times. The genes are TRBV20-1 and TRBJ2-7, with TRBD2 matching over 8 bases. V shed 6 bases and J 5 bases; nucleotides not matched to a gene: 9. Per the germline V gene, CDR1 is DFQATT and CDR2 is SNEGSKA (reference sequence). The CDR3 runs 13 residues. CDR3 in amino acids: CSARTSPYNEQYF. CDR3 nucleotide sequence: TGCAGTGCAAGGACTAGCCCCTACAACGAGCAGTACTTC.

This rearrangement joins TRBV28 to TRBJ1-4; maybe TRBD1 (5 bases). CDR3 length equals 15 residues. V gave up 6 bases and J gave up 11 bases, with 22 bases separating them. Germline loops: CDR1 MDHEN, CDR2 SYDVKM. Written as DNA, the CDR3 is TGTGCCAGCAGGTACCTCCAGGGTAGCGTGGATAAACTGTTTTTT. This sequence encodes CASRYLQGSVDKLFF.

The chain combines TRBV9 with TRBJ1-1; 8 bases are a match to TRBD1. The V gene end was trimmed by 0 bases and the J gene end by 6 bases; junction bases not matched to a gene: 4. Germline V gene data show CDR1 as SGDLS and CDR2 as YYNGEE. This CDR3 is built from 14 residues. Here the CDR3 DNA reads TGTGCCAGCAGCGTAGCTCCACAGGGGGCTGAAGCTTTCTTT. Translated: CASSVAPQGAEAFF.

This clonotype was seen only a few times. The CDR3 sequence is CASSLILARHAETQYF. CDR3 bases: TGTGCCAGCTCACTAATATTGGCTAGACATGCGGAGACCCAGTACTTC. This chain uses TRBV18 with TRBJ2-5; D is undetermined. Germline loops: CDR1 KGHSH, CDR2 LQKENI. V dropped 4 bases and J dropped 5 bases, with 20 bases sitting between them. The CDR3 is 16 amino acids. Drawing the rest from reference TRBV18 and TRBJ2-5, the complete variable domain is NAGVMQNPRHLVRRRGQEARLRCSPMKGHSHVYWYRQLPEEGLKFMVYLQKENIIDESGMPKERFSAEFPKEGPSILRIQQVVRGDSAAYFCASSLILARHAETQYFGPGTRLLVL.

The chain has TRBV6-5 and TRBJ2-6; D call uncertain. V was shortened by 0 bases and J by 0 bases, with 12 bases between the two germline ends. Germline V gives CDR1 MNHEY, CDR2 SVGAGI. The CDR3 length is 18 residues. CDR3 residues: CASSYSILRTSGANVLTF. The CDR3, as DNA: TGTGCCAGCAGTTACTCGATTCTTAGGACCTCTGGGGCCAACGTCCTGACTTTC.

The V and J genes are TRBV20-1 and TRBJ2-1; the D gene could be TRBD1 or TRBD2 (5 bases each). Deletions cut 7 bases from V and 9 bases from J, with 16 bases between. The CDR3 runs to 12 residues. CDR1 and CDR2 (germline): DFQATT, SNEGSKA (reference sequence). The CDR3 sequence: CSVWDLSAEQFF. The CDR3 DNA follows: TGCAGTGTCTGGGACCTCTCAGCTGAGCAGTTCTTC.

This clonotype was detected ten times or more. This rearrangement joins TRBV7-2 to TRBJ2-1; D uncertain. This CDR3 spans 17 amino acids. The ends were cut back, 1 base at V and 0 bases at J, with 13 bases in the middle. CDR1 is SGHTA and CDR2 is FQGNSA in the germline V gene. The CDR3 reads CASSLVDSPGSYNEQFF. The CDR3 DNA is TGTGCCAGCAGCTTAGTAGATTCACCGGGCTCCTACAATGAGCAGTTCTTC.

The chain has TRBV28 and TRBJ2-3, with D tentatively TRBD2 (7 bases). This CDR3 has 14 residues. Trimming removed 6 bases from V and 4 bases from J, with 14 bases in between. Germline V gives CDR1 MDHEN, CDR2 SYDVKM. CDR3 in amino acids: CASRGGGAADTQYF. The DNA for the CDR3 is TGTGCCAGCAGAGGGGGGGGCGCAGCAGATACGCAGTATTTT.